The 4 T cell receptor beta chains in this list originate from one sample, sequenced in a study of blood T cell repertoires in COVID-19. The data were produced by immunoSEQ multiplex PCR, yet TCRdb's version contains in-frame clones alone and is incomplete. Of just over 300,000 clones detected, around 86% appear once; the ten largest clones hold over 3.5%. Sequencing input: PBMCs or T cells enriched from blood (not recorded which). The source of these receptors is a man younger than 45 who had recovered from COVID-19.

The V gene is TRBV5-5, the J gene TRBJ2-7; D might be TRBD2 (5 bases). Germline lookup yields CDR1 SGHKS and CDR2 YYEKEE (reference sequence). This CDR3 is 13 amino acids long. Trimming cost V 3 bases and J 5 bases, with 12 bases left between them. The CDR3 DNA is TGTGCCAGCAGCTCCTATATGGGAGACGAGCAGTACTTC. This gives the protein CASSSYMGDEQYF.

This clone was seen a handful of times. The V call is TRBV6-5, the J call TRBJ2-1; TRBD2 agrees at 7 bases. Germline CDR1 and CDR2: MNHEY and SVGAGI. The CDR3 spans 15 residues. V shed 4 bases, J shed 4 bases, and the junction held 7 bases outside the gene matches. CDR3 sequence reads: CASSSPGGSYNEQFF. DNA for the CDR3: TGTGCCAGCAGTTCACCGGGCGGGAGTTACAATGAGCAGTTCTTC.

The chain links TRBV28 to TRBJ1-1; no firm D call. The CDR3 is 13 residues long. Trimming cost V 1 base and J 1 base, with 4 bases left between them. Germline V lookup: CDR1 MDHEN, CDR2 SYDVKM. The CDR3 spells CASSLLENTEAFF. The CDR3 bases are TGTGCCAGCAGTTTATTAGAGAACACTGAAGCTTTCTTT.

V and J are TRBV6-5 and TRBJ2-1; D remains unclear. V gave up 4 bases and J gave up 0 bases, with 10 bases separating them. CDR3 length equals 15 residues. Germline loops: CDR1 MNHEY, CDR2 SVGAGI. CDR3 coding DNA: TGTGCCAGCAGTTTCACAGTTAACTCCTACAATGAGCAGTTCTTC. Amino acid sequence: CASSFTVNSYNEQFF.